Following are 2 T cell receptor beta chains from one sample sequenced in a study of human T cells and chemical hapten exposure (dated by TCRdb to the early 2020s). Library preparation was by RACE. The data were produced on a NextSeq 500. TCRdb redid the processing of the public reads, applying fastp at Q25 and MiXCR, and retained in-frame beta chains. Rows are unified per CDR3 protein, each entry keeping the most common DNA and genes. The sample table records a few hundred thousand distinct CDR3 sequences; about 6% of these occur just once. In total, the top ten clones hold around 6% of the sample. The label giving this sample's time point can be read as: patch test 2, 6 weeks after DPC sensitization. The treatment or condition label, as the study defines it: therapeutic diphenylcyclopropenone sensitization with weekly scalp DPC. The sequencing here drew on whole blood, taken in connection with sensitization to the hapten diphenylcyclopropenone (DPC). Receptors originate from a woman between 18 and 30 years old with alopecia areata. Some clones in this sample may be carry-over from other donors' samples.

This clonotype occurred many times. The chain joins TRBV7-2 to TRBJ1-1; TRBD1 matches at 7 bases. Trimming cost V 1 base and J 6 bases; bases outside gene matches: 17. Looked up from germline, CDR1 is SGHTA and CDR2 is FQGNSA. CDR3 length equals 18 residues. The chain's CDR3 is CASSLVLLEGASLSEAFF. The CDR3 DNA sequence: TGTGCCAGCAGCTTAGTGTTACTTGAGGGGGCTTCGCTCTCTGAAGCTTTCTTT.

This clonotype was counted many times. This sequence joins TRBV28 and TRBJ1-1; TRBD1 agrees at 8 bases. Germline-derived CDR1 and CDR2 are MDHEN and SYDVKM. The CDR3 length is 15 residues. Trimming at V came to 6 bases and at J to 0 bases, leaving 6 bases not matched to a gene. Here the CDR3 reads CASRQGGGVNTEAFF. The CDR3 DNA sequence: TGTGCCAGCAGACAGGGGGGCGGAGTGAACACTGAAGCTTTCTTT.